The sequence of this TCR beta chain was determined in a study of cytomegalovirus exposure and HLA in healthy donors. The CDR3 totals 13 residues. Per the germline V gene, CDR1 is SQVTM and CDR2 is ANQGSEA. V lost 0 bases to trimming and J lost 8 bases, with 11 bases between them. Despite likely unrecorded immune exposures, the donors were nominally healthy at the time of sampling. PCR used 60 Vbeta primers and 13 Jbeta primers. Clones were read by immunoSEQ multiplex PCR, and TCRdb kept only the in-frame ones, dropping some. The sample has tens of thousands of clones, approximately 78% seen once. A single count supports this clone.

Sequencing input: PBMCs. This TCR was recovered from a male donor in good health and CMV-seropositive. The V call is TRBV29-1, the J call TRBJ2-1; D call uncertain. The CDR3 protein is CSVEDRSSHEQFF. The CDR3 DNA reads TGCAGCGTTGAAGACCGGTCCTCACATGAGCAGTTCTTC.